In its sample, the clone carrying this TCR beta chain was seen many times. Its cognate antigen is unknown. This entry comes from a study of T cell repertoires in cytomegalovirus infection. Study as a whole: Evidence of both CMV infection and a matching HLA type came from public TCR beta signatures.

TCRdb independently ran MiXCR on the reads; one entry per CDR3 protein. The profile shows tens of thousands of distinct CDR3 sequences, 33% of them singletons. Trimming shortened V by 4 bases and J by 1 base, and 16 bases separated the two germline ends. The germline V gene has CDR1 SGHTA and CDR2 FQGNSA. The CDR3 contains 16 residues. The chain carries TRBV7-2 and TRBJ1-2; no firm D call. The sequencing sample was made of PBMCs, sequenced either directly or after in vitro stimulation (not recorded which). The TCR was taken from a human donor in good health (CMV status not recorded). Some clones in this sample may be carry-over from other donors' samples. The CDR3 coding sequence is TGTGCCAGCAGCTATGGACTCTCGAAGCTTAACTATGGCTACACCTTC. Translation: CASSYGLSKLNYGYTF.